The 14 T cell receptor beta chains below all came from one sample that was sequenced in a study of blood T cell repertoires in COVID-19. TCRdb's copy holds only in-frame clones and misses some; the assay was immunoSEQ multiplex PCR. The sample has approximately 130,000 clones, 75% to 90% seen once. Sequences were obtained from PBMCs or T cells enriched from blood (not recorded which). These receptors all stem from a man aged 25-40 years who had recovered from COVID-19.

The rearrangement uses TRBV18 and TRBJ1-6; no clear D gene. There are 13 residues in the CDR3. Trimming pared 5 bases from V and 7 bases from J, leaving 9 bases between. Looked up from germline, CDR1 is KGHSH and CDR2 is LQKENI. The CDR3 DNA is TGTGCCAGCTCAGCAGACTTAAATTCACCCCTCCACTTT. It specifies CASSADLNSPLHF.

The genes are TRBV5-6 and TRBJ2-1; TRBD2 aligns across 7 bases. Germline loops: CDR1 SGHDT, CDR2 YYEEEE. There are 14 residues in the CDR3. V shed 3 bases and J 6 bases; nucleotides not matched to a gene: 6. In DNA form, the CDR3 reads TGTGCCAGCAGCTGGTCGGGAGGCCCCAATGAGCAGTTCTTC. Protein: CASSWSGGPNEQFF.

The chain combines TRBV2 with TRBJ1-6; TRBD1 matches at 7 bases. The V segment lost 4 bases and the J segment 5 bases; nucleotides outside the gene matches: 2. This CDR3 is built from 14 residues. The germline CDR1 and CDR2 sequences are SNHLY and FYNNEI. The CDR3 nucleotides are TGTGCCAGCAGTGGGACAGGCAATAATTCACCCCTCCACTTT. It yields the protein CASSGTGNNSPLHF.

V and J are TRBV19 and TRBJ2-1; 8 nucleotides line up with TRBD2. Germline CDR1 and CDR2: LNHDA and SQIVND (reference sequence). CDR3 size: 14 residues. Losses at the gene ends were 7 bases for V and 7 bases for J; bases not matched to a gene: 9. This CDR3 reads CASKKRESGNEQFF. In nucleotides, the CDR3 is TGTGCCAGTAAAAAGCGGGAGTCGGGTAATGAGCAGTTCTTC.

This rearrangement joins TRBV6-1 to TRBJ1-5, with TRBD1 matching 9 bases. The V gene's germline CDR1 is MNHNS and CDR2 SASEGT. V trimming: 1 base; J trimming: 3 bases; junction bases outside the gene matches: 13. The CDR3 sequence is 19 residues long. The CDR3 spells CASSEVTINRGLVNQPQHF. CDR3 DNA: TGTGCCAGCAGTGAAGTCACCATAAACAGGGGGCTCGTCAATCAGCCCCAGCATTTT.

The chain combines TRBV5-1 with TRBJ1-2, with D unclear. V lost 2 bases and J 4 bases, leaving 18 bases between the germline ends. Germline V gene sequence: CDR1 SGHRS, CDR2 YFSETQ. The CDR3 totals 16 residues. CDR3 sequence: CASSFSTDQAGYGYTF. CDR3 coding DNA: TGCGCCAGCAGCTTTTCCACCGACCAGGCTGGCTATGGCTACACCTTC.

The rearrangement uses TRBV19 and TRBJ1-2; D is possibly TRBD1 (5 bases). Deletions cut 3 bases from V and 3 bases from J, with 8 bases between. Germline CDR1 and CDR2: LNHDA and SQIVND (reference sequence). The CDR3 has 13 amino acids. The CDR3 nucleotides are TGTGCCAGTAGTATCTCAGGGTACTATGGCTACACCTTC. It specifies CASSISGYYGYTF.

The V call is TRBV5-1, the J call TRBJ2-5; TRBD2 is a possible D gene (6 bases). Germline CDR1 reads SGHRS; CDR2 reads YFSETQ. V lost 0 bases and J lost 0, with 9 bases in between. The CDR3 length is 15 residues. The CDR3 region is CASSLGGGYQETQYF. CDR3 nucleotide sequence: TGCGCCAGCAGCTTGGGCGGAGGGTACCAAGAGACCCAGTACTTC. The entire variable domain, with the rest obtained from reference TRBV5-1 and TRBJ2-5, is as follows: KAGVTQTPRYLIKTRGQQVTLSCSPISGHRSVSWYQQTPGQGLQFLFEYFSETQRNKGNFPGRFSGRQFSNSRSEMNVSTLELGDSALYLCASSLGGGYQETQYFGPGTRLLVL.

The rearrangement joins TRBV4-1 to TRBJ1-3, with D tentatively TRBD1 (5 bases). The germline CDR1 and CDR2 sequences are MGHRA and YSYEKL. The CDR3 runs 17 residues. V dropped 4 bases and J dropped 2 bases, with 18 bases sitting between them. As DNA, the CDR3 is TGCGCCAGCAGCCCGCAGGACATTACCCGAGCTGGAAACACCATATATTTT. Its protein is CASSPQDITRAGNTIYF.

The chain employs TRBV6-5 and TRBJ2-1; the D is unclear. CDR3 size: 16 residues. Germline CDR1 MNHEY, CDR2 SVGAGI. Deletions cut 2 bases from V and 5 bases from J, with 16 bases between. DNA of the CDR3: TGTGCCAGCAGTTACAATCAGTTAAGAGGCGACAATGAGCAGTTCTTC. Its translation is CASSYNQLRGDNEQFF.

CDR3 coding DNA: TGTGCCACCTCCTTGACAGGGTGGTATGGAGGAAACACCATATATTTT. This gives the protein CATSLTGWYGGNTIYF. The V gene is TRBV19, the J gene TRBJ1-3, with TRBD1 matching over 7 bases. The CDR3 runs 16 residues. Germline lookup yields CDR1 LNHDA and CDR2 SQIVND (reference sequence). V was clipped by 10 bases and J by 4 bases; unmatched bases: 16.

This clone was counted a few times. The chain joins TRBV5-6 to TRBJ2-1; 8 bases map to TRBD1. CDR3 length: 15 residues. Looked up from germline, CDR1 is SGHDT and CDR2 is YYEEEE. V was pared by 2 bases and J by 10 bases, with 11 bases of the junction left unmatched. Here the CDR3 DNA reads TGTGCCAGCAGCTTCGGCCAGGGGGCCCTGTGGGAGCAGTTCTTC. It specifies CASSFGQGALWEQFF.

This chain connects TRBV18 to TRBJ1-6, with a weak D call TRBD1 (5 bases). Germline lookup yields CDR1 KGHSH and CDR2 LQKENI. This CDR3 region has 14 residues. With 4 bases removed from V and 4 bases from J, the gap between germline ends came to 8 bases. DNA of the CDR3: TGTGCCAGCTCACTAGGACAATATAATTCACCCCTCCACTTT. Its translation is CASSLGQYNSPLHF.

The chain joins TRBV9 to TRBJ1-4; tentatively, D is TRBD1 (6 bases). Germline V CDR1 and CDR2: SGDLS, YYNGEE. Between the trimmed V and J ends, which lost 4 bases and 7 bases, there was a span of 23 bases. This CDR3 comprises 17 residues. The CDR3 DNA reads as TGTGCCAGCAGCCCTACTTCATTTTCAGGGGAGATTGAAAAACTGTTTTTT. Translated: CASSPTSFSGEIEKLFF.